The T cell receptor beta chain under discussion was sequenced for a study of T cell repertoires and HLA-DP antigens. Background on the study: Alloantigens: one with one groove difference and one with about nine differences versus self. Sorted CD137+CD4+ samples averaged approximately 0.2 ug DNA; pre-culture CD4+ samples, roughly 1,300 ng. Study-wide results and limits: Clones undetected before culture averaged around 36% against one allele and roughly 53% against the other.

Clones were sequenced by immunoSEQ multiplex PCR, and TCRdb holds only the in-frame ones, with some missing. The repertoire consists of roughly 70,000 clones, with roughly 78% occurring once and the leading ten covering around 1.6%. With regard to this clone: Antigen: not known.

The CDR3 consists of 13 residues. V lost 4 bases, J lost 1 base, and 7 bases lay in between. The germline CDR1 and CDR2 sequences are SQVTM and ANQGSEA. Purity of the untouched CD4+ T cells was about 98%. The sequenced sample consisted of CD4+ T cells from PBMCs. The chain combines TRBV29-1 with TRBJ1-4; D is ambiguous. The receptor comes from a man between 60 and 75 years old in good health and CMV-seronegative. CDR3 DNA: TGCAGCGTTGGGGGTCGAACTAATGAAAAACTGTTTTTT. The encoded protein is CSVGGRTNEKLFF.